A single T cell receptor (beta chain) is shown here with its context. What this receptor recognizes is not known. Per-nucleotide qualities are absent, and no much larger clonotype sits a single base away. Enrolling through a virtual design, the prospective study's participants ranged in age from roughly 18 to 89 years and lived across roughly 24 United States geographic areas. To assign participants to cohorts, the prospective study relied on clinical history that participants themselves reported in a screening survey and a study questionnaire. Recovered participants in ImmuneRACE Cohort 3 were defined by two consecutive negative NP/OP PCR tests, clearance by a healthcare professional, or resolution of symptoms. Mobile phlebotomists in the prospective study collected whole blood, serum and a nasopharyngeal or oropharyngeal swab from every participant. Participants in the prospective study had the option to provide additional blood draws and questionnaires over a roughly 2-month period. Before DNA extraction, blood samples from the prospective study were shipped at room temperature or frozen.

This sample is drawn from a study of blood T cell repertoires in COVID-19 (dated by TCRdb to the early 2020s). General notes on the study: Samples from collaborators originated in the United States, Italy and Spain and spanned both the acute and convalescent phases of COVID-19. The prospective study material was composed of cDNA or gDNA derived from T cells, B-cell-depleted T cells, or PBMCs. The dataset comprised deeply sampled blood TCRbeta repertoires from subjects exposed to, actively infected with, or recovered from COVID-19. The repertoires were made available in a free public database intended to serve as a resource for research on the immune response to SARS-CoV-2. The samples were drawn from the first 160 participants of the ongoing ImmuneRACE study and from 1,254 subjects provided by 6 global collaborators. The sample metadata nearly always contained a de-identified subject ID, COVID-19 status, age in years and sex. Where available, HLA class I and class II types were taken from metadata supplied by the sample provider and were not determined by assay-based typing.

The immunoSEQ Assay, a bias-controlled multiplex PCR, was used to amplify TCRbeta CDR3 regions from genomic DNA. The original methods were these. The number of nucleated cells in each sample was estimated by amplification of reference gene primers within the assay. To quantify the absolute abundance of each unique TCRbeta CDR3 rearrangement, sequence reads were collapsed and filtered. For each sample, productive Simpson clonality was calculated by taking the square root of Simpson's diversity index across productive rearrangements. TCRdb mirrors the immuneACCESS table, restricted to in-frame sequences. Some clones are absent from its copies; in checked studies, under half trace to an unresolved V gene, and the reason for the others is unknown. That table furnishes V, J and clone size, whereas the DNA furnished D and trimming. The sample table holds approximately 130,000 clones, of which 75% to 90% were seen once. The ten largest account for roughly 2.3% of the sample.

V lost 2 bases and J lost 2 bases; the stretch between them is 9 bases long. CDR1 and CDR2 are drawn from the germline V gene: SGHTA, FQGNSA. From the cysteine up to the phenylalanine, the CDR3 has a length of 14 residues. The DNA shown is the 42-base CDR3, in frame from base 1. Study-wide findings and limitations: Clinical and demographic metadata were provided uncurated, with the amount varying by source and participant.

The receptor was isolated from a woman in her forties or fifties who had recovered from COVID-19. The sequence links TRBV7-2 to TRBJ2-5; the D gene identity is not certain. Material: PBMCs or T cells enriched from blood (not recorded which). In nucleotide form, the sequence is TGTGCCAGCAGCTTAAATGGGCTACAAGAGACCCAGTACTTC. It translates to CASSLNGLQETQYF. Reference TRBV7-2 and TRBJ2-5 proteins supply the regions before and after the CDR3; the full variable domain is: GAGVSQSPSNKVTEKGKDVELRCDPISGHTALYWYRQSLGQGLEFLIYFQGNSAPDKSGLPSDRFSAERTGGSVSTLTIQRTQQEDSAVYLCASSLNGLQETQYFGPGTRLLVL.